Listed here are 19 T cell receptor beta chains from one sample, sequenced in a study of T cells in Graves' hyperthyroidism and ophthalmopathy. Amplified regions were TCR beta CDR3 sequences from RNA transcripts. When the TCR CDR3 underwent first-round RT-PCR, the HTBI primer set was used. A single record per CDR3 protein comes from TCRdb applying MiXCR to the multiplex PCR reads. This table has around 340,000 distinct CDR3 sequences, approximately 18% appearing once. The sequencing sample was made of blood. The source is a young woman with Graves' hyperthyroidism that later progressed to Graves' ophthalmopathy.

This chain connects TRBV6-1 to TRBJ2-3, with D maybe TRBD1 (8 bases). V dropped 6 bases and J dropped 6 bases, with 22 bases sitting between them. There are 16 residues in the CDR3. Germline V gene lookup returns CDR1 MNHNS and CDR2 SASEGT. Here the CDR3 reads CASRATGGVDLDTQYF. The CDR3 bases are TGTGCCAGCAGGGCCACAGGGGGGGTGGATTTGGATACGCAGTATTTT.

The CDR3 coding sequence is TGTGCCAGCTCACCATTTCGCTTCCTGTTGGGACAGGGCGGTTCAGATACGCAGTATTTT. Translation: CASSPFRFLLGQGGSDTQYF. This sequence joins TRBV18 and TRBJ2-3; TRBD1 matches at 9 bases. Losses at the gene ends were 2 bases for V and 4 bases for J; bases not matched to a gene: 19. The CDR3 loop spans 20 amino acids. The germline CDR1 and CDR2 sequences are KGHSH and LQKENI.

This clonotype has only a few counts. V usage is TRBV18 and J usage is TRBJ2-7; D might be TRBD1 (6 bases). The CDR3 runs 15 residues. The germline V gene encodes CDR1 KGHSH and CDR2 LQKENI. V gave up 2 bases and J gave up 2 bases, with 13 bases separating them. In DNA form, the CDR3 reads TGTGCCAGCTCACCAGGGGCAGGGGCGGCCTACGAGCAGTACTTC. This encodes CASSPGAGAAYEQYF.

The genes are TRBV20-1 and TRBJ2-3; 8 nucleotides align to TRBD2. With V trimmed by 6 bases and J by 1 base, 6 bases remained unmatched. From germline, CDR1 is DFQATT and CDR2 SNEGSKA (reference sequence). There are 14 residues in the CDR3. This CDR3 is CSAIPGLGTDTQYF. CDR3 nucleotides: TGCAGTGCCATACCGGGACTAGGCACAGATACGCAGTATTTT.

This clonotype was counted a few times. The CDR3 DNA sequence: TGTGCCAGCAGCGGCAGGGCTGGAAACACCATATATTTT. It translates to CASSGRAGNTIYF. The chain combines TRBV9 with TRBJ1-3; tentatively, D is TRBD1 (5 bases). The length of the CDR3 is 13 residues. The germline gives CDR1 SGDLS, CDR2 YYNGEE. Deletions cut 3 bases from V and 2 bases from J, with 6 bases between.

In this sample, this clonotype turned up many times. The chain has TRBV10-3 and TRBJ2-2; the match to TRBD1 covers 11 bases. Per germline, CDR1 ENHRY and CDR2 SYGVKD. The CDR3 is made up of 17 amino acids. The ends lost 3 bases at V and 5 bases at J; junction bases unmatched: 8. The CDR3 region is CAISDPQGQGVTGELFF. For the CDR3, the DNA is TGTGCCATCAGTGACCCCCAGGGACAGGGGGTTACCGGGGAGCTGTTTTTT.

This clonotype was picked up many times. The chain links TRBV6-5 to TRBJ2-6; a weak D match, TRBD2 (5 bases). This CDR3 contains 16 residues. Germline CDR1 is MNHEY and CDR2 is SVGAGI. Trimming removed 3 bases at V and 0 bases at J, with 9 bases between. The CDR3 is CASSYRRNSGANVLTF. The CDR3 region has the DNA TGTGCCAGCAGTTATAGGAGGAACTCTGGGGCCAACGTCCTGACTTTC.

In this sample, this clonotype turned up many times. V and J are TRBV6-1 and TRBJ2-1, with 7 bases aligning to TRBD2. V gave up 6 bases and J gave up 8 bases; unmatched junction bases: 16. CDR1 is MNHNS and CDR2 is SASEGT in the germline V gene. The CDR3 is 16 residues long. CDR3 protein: CASSNRMKTSSHEQFF. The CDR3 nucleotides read TGTGCCAGCAGCAACCGGATGAAGACTAGCAGCCATGAGCAGTTCTTC.

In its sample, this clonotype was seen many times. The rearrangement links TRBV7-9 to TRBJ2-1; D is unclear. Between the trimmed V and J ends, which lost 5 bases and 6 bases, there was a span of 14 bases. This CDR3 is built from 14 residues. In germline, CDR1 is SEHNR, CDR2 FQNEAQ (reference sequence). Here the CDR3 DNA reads TGTGCCAGCAGCCCGCTCCAATTAACCAATGAGCAGTTCTTC. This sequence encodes CASSPLQLTNEQFF.

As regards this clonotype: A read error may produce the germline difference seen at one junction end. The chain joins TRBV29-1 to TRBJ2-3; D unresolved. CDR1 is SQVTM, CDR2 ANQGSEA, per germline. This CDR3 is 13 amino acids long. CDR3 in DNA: TGCGGCGTTGAACATCCCAGCACAGATACGCAGTATTTT. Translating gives CGVEHPSTDTQYF.

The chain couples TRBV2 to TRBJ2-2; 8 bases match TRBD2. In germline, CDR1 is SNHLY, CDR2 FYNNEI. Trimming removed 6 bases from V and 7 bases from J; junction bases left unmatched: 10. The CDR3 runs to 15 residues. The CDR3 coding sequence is TGTGCCAGCAGCATGTCCAGCGGGAGTGACGGGGAGCTGTTTTTT. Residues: CASSMSSGSDGELFF.

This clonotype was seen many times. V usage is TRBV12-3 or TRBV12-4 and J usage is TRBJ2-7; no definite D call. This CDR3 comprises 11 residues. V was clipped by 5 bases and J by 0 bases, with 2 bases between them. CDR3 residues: CASSISYEQYF. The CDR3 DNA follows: TGTGCCAGCAGTATCTCCTACGAGCAGTACTTC.

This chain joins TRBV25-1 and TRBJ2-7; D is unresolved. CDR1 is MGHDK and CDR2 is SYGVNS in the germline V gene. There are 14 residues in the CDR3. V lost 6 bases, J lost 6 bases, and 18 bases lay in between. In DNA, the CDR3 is TGTGCCAGCAGCCGGGTCAAGGAGATCCGCGAGCAGTACTTC. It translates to CASSRVKEIREQYF.

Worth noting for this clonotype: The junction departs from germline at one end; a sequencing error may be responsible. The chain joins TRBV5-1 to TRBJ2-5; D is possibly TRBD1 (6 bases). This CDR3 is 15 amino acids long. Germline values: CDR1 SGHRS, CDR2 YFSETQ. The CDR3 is CASSSPYTGQETLYF. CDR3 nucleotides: TGCGCCAGCAGCTCACCCTACACGGGACAAGAGACCCTGTACTTC. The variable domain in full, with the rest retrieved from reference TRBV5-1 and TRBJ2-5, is KAGVTQTPRYLIKTRGQQVTLSCSPISGHRSVSWYQQTPGQGLQFLFEYFSETQRNKGNFPGRFSGRQFSNSRSEMNVSTLELGDSALYLCASSSPYTGQETLYFGPGTRLLVL.

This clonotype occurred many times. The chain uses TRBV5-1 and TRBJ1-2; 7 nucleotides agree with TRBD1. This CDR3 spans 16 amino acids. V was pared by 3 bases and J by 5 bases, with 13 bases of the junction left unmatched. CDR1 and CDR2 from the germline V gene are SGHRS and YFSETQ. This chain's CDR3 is CASSSLPRQGSYGYTF. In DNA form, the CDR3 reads TGCGCCAGCAGCTCCCTCCCGAGACAGGGTTCTTATGGCTACACCTTC.

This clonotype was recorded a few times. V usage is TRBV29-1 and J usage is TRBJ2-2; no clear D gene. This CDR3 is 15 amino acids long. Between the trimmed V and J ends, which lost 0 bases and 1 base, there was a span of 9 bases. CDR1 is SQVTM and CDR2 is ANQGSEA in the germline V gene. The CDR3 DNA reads TGCAGCGTTGAAGAGGGCGGAAAGAACACCGGGGAGCTGTTTTTT. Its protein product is CSVEEGGKNTGELFF.

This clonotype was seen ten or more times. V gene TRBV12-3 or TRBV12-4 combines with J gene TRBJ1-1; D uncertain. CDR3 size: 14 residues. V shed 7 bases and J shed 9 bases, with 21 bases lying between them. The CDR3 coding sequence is TGTGCCAGCACCACCCTCCCCAGTTCGGCCCAAGCTTTCTTT. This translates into CASTTLPSSAQAFF.

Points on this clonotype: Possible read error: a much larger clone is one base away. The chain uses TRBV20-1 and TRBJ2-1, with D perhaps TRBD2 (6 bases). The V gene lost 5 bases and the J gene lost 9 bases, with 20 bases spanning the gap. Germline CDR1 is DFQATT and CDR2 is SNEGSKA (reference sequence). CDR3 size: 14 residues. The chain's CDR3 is CSAAGLHLVGEQFF. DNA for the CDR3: TGCAGTGCTGCGGGACTCCACCTCGTTGGTGAGCAGTTCTTC.

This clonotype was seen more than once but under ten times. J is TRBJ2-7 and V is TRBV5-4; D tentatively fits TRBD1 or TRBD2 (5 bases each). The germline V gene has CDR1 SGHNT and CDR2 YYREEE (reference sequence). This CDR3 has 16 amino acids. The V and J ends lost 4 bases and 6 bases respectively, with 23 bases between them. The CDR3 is CASSLSDGTLLREQYF. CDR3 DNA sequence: TGTGCCAGCAGCCTGTCGGACGGGACCCTGTTACGCGAGCAGTACTTC.